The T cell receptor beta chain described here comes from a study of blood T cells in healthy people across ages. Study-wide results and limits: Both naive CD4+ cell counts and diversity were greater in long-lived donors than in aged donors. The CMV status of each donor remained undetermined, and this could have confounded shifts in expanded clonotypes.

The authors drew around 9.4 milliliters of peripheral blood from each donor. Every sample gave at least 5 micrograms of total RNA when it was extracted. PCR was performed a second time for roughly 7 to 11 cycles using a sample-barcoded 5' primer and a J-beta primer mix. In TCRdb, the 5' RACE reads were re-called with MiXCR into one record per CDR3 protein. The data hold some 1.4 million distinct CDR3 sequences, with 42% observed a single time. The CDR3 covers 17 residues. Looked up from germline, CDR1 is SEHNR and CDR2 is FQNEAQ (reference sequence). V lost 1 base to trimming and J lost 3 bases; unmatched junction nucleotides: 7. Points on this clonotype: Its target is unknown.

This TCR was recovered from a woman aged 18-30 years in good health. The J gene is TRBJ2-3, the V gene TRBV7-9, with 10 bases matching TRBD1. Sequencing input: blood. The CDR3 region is CASSLGTGTGATDTQYF. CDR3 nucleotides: TGTGCCAGCAGCTTAGGGACCGGGACAGGGGCGACAGATACGCAGTATTTT.